One sample yielded the 5 T cell receptor beta chains listed below, sequenced in a study of control samples from healthy donors and cancer patients. Clones were sequenced by immunoSEQ multiplex PCR, and TCRdb holds only the in-frame ones, with some missing. The sample contains 120,000 or so clones, almost 95% of which appear only once. Sequences were obtained from PBMCs. The origin of the receptors is an elderly man with head and neck cancer.

This clone was recorded only once. J is TRBJ2-1 and V is TRBV14, with 10 bases aligning to TRBD1. The ends lost 2 bases at V and 7 bases at J; junction bases unmatched: 8. CDR3 length: 16 residues. Germline V gene lookup returns CDR1 SGHDN and CDR2 FVKESK. The CDR3 nucleotides read TGTGCCAGCAGCCAAAGTGACAGGGGGCCAGGGAATGAGCAGTTCTTC. Its protein product is CASSQSDRGPGNEQFF.

The rearrangement uses TRBV4-3 and TRBJ2-7; D is unresolved. Germline V gene sequence: CDR1 LGHNA, CDR2 YSLEER. The germline V and J ends were trimmed by 1 base and 5 bases, with 12 bases remaining between them. The CDR3 sequence is 14 residues long. CDR3 sequence (DNA): TGCGCCAGCAGCCAAGTGGAAGGGTGGCACGAGCAGTACTTC. Translation: CASSQVEGWHEQYF.

The chain uses TRBV5-6 and TRBJ1-5; 10 bases align to TRBD1. The CDR3 has 17 residues. With 5 bases clipped from V and 0 bases from J, the junction kept 8 bases outside the gene matches. CDR1 and CDR2 (germline): SGHDT, YYEEEE. The CDR3 DNA reads TGTGCCAGCAGTCGGGCGACAGGGGGCCTTAGCAATCAGCCCCAGCATTTT. As protein: CASSRATGGLSNQPQHF.

The chain combines TRBV3-1 (or the pseudogene TRBV3-2) with TRBJ2-5, with D possibly TRBD2 on 7 matching bases. CDR3 size: 14 residues. V was cut by 6 bases and J by 5 bases, with 16 bases left in between. Germline V gene lookup returns CDR1 LGHDT and CDR2 YNNKEL (reference sequence). The CDR3 here is CASRGGGGLETQYF. The CDR3 DNA reads TGTGCCAGCAGAGGCGGCGGGGGCTTGGAGACCCAGTACTTC.

The chain has TRBV3-1 (or the pseudogene TRBV3-2) and TRBJ1-5, with D maybe TRBD1 (6 bases). Germline V gene sequence: CDR1 LGHDT, CDR2 YNNKEL (reference sequence). V dropped 2 bases and J dropped 7 bases, with 12 bases sitting between them. The CDR3 is 14 amino acids. Here the CDR3 DNA reads TGTGCCAGCAGCCAAACGACAGGCGGCCAGCCCCAGCATTTT. This codes for CASSQTTGGQPQHF.